This T cell receptor beta chain was sequenced during a study of regulatory T cells in long-lasting Graves disease. General study findings and limits: TRBV28, TRBJ1-2 and TRBJ2-5 were favored in persistent disease.

Building of the TCR beta libraries involved iRepertoire HTBI primers and Arm-PCR of CDR3 regions. TCRdb processed the multiplex PCR reads anew with MiXCR; each CDR3 protein has one entry. The sample records fewer than 550,000 distinct CDR3 sequences, under 25% being singletons. This clonotype was detected only a few times. Antigen specificity is unknown. V lost 0 bases and J 0 bases, leaving 12 bases between the germline ends. The CDR3 consists of 16 residues. Germline lookup yields CDR1 SGDLS and CDR2 YYNGEE. As to time point: persistent/refractory GD, antithyroid drugs over 5 years with positive TRAb. With RNA extracted from PBMCs as input, the TCR library was made.

The receptor comes from a female donor with Graves disease. Source: peripheral blood mononuclear cells (PBMCs), taken when the disease was refractory, from a patient treated with antithyroid drugs. V usage is TRBV9 and J usage is TRBJ1-2; D is perhaps TRBD1 (5 bases). The CDR3 loop reads CASSVAGDGTNYGYTF. The CDR3 nucleotides read TGTGCCAGCAGCGTAGCTGGGGACGGAACTAACTATGGCTACACCTTC.